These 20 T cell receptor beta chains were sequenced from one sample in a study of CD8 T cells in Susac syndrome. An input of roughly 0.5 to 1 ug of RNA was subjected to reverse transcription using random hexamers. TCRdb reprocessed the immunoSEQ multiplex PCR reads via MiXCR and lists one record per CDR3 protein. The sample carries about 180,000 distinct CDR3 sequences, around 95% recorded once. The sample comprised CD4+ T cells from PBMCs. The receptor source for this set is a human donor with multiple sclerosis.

The CDR3 is CSVEDPGKYGYTF. In DNA, the CDR3 is TGCAGCGTTGAAGACCCAGGGAAGTATGGCTACACCTTC. V is TRBV29-1 and J is TRBJ1-2, with D tentatively TRBD1 (5 bases). The CDR3 runs to 13 residues. The germline gives CDR1 SQVTM, CDR2 ANQGSEA. V lost 0 bases and J lost 5, with 10 bases in between.

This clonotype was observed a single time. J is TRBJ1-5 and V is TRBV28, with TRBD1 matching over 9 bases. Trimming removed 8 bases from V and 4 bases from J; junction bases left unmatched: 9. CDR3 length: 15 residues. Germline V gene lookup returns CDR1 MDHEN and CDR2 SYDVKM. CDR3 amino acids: CASGDRVRTNQPQHF. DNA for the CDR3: TGTGCCAGCGGGGACAGGGTACGGACAAATCAGCCCCAGCATTTT.

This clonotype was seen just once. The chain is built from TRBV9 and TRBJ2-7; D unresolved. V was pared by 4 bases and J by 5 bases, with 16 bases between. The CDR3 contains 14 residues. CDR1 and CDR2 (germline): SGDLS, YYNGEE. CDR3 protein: CASSLGPLANEQYF. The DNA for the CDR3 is TGTGCCAGCAGCCTCGGGCCGCTGGCAAACGAGCAGTACTTC.

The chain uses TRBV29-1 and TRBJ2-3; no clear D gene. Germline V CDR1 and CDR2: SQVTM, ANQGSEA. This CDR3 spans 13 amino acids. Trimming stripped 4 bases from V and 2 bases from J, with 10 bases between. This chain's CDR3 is CSVGSRHTDTQYF. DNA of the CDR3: TGCAGCGTTGGATCTCGGCACACAGATACGCAGTATTTT.

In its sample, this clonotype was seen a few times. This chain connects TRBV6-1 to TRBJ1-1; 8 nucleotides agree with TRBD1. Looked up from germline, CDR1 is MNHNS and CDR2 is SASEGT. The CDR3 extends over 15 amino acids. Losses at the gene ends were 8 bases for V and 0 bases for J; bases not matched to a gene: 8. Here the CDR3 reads CASGGTGTLNTEAFF. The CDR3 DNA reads TGTGCCAGCGGAGGGACAGGTACACTGAACACTGAAGCTTTCTTT.

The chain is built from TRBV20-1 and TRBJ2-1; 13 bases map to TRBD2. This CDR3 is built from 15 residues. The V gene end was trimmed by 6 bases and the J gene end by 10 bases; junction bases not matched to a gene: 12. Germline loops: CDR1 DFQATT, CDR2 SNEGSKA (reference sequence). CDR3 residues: CSARPGLAGAREQFF. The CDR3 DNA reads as TGCAGTGCCAGACCCGGACTAGCGGGGGCTCGGGAGCAGTTCTTC.

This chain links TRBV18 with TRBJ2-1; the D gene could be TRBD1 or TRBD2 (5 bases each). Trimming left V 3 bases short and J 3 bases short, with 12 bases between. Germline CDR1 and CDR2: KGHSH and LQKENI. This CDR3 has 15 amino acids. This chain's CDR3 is CASSPAGSNYNEQFF. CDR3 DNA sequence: TGTGCCAGCTCACCGGCAGGGAGTAACTACAATGAGCAGTTCTTC.

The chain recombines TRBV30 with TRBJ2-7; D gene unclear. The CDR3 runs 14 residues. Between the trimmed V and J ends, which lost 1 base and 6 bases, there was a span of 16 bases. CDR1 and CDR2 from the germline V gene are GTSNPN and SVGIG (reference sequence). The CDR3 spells CAWSGHLLETEQYF. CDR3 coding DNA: TGTGCCTGGAGTGGACACCTATTGGAAACCGAGCAGTACTTC.

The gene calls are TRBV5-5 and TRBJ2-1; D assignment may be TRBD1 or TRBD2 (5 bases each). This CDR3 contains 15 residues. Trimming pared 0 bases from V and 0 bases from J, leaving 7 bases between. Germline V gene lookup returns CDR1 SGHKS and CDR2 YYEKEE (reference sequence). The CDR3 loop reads CASSLEGTSYNEQFF. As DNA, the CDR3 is TGTGCCAGCAGCTTGGAGGGGACCTCCTACAATGAGCAGTTCTTC.

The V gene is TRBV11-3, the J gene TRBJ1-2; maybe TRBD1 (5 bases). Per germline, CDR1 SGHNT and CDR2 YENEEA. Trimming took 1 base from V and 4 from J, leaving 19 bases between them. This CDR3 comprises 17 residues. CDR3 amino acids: CASSLGGPGSYGYGYTF. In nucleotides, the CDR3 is TGTGCCAGCAGCTTAGGGGGCCCGGGGAGCTATGGCTATGGCTACACCTTC.

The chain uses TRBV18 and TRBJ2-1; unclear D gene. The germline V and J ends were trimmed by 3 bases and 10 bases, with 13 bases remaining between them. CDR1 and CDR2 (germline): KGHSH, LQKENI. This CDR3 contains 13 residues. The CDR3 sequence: CASSPQSQQEQFF. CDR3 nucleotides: TGTGCCAGCTCACCTCAATCCCAGCAGGAGCAGTTCTTC. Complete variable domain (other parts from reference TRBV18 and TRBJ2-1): NAGVMQNPRHLVRRRGQEARLRCSPMKGHSHVYWYRQLPEEGLKFMVYLQKENIIDESGMPKERFSAEFPKEGPSILRIQQVVRGDSAAYFCASSPQSQQEQFFGPGTRLTVL.

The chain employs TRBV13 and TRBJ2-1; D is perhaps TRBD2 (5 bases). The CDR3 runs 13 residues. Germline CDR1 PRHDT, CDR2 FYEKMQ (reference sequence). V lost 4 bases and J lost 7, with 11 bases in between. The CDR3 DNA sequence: TGTGCCAGCAGCTCAGTACGGGGAAATGAGCAGTTCTTC. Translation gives CASSSVRGNEQFF. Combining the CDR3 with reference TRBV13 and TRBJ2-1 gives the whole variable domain AAGVIQSPRHLIKEKRETATLKCYPIPRHDTVYWYQQGPGQDPQFLISFYEKMQSDKGSIPDRFSAQQFSDYHSELNMSSLELGDSALYFCASSSVRGNEQFFGPGTRLTVL.

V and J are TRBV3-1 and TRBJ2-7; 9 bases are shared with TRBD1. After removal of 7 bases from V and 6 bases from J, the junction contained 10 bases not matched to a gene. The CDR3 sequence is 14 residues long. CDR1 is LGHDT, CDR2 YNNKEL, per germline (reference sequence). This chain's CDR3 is CASTRGTGTLEQYF. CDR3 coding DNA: TGTGCCAGCACCCGGGGGACAGGGACCCTCGAGCAGTACTTC.

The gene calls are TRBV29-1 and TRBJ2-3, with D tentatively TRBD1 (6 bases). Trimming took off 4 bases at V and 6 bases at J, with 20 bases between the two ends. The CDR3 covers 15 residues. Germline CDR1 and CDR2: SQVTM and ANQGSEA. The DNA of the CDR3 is TGCAGCGTTGCAAAAGACAGGAGAGGGTGGGATACGCAGTATTTT. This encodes CSVAKDRRGWDTQYF.

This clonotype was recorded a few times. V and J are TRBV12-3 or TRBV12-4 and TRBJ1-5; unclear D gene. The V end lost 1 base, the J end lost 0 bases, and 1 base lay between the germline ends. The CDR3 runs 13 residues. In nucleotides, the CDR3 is TGTGCCAGCAGTTTAGTTAGCAATCAGCCCCAGCATTTT. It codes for CASSLVSNQPQHF.

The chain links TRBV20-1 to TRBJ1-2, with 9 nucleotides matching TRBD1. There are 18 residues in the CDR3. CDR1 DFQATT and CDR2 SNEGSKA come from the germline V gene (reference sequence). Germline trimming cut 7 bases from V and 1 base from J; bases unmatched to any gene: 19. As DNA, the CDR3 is TGCAGTGTTCCCGGGACAGGGATCTCTCTTTCGATTAACTATGGCTACACCTTC. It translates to CSVPGTGISLSINYGYTF.

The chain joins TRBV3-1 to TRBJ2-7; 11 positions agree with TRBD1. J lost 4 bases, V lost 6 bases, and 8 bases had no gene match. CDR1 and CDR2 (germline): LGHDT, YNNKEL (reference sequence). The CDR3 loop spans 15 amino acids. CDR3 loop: CASRSTGTGGYEQYF. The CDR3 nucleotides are TGTGCCAGCAGATCTACCGGGACAGGGGGTTACGAGCAGTACTTC.

CDR3 in DNA: TGCAGTGCAACCCCCCCGCTAGGAGGCACAGATACGCAGTATTTT. Protein: CSATPPLGGTDTQYF. This chain uses TRBV20-1 with TRBJ2-3; D unresolved. The CDR3 is made up of 15 amino acids. The V end lost 6 bases, the J end lost 1 base, and 17 bases lay between the germline ends. Germline values: CDR1 DFQATT, CDR2 SNEGSKA (reference sequence).

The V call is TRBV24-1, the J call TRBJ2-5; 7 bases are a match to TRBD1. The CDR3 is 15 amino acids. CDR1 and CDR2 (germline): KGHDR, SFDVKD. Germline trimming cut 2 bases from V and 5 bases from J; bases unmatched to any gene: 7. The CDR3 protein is CATSDSATGWETQYF. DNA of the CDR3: TGTGCCACCAGTGATTCGGCGACAGGGTGGGAGACCCAGTACTTC.

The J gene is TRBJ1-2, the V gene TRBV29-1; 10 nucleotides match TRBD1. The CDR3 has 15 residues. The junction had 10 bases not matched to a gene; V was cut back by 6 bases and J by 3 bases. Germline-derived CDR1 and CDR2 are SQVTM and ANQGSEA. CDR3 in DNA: TGCAGCGTGCCACTCGGGACAGGGGACCACTATGGCTACACCTTC. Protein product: CSVPLGTGDHYGYTF. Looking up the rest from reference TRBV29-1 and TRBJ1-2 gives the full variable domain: SAVISQKPSRDICQRGTSLTIQCQVDSQVTMMFWYRQQPGQSLTLIATANQGSEATYESGFVIDKFPISRPNLTFSTLTVSNMSPEDSSIYLCSVPLGTGDHYGYTFGSGTRLTVV.